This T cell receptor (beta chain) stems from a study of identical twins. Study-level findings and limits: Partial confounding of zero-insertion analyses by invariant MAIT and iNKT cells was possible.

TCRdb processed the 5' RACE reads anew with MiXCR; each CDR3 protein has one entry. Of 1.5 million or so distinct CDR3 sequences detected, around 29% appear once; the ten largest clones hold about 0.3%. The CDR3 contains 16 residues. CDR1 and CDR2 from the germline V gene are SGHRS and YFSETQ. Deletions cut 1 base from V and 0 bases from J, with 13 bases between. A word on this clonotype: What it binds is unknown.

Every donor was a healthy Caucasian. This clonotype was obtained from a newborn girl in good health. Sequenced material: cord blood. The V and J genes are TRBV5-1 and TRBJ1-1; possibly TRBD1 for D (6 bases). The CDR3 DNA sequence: TGCGCCAGCAGCTTGCATTTGACAGGCCTGAACACTGAAGCTTTCTTT. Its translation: CASSLHLTGLNTEAFF.